The 8 T cell receptor beta chains below all came from one sample that was sequenced in a study of T cells in Graves' hyperthyroidism and ophthalmopathy. The CDR3 regions of TCR beta were amplified from RNA transcripts. A first-round RT-PCR of the TCR CDR3 used the HTBI primer set. MiXCR, run by TCRdb on the multiplex PCR reads, gives a single entry per CDR3 protein. The sample holds a few hundred thousand distinct CDR3 sequences, about 15% seen once. Material: blood. These receptors were obtained from a woman in her thirties with Graves' hyperthyroidism.

This clonotype appeared many times. The CDR3 DNA reads TGTGCCAGCAGTACGGGACTAGCGGGAGGTGGCCACGAGCAGTACTTC. Translation gives CASSTGLAGGGHEQYF. The chain links TRBV6-1 to TRBJ2-7; 15 positions agree with TRBD2. From germline, CDR1 is MNHNS and CDR2 SASEGT. The CDR3 loop spans 16 amino acids. The V and J ends lost 5 bases and 5 bases, in that order; junction bases with no gene match: 7.

There are many counts of this clonotype. The V call is TRBV18, the J call TRBJ1-6, with 7 bases fitting TRBD1. Germline CDR1 reads KGHSH; CDR2 reads LQKENI. The ends lost 2 bases at V and 10 bases at J; junction bases unmatched: 8. This CDR3 has 15 residues. CDR3 sequence reads: CASSPRQGAGSPLHF. The CDR3 DNA reads TGTGCCAGCTCACCAAGACAGGGAGCCGGCTCACCCCTCCACTTT.

V is TRBV27 and J is TRBJ2-2; TRBD1 or TRBD2 may be the D gene (5 bases each). Per the germline V gene, CDR1 is MNHEY and CDR2 is SMNVEV (reference sequence). The CDR3 length is 14 residues. V shed 3 bases and J shed 6 bases, with 11 bases lying between them. The CDR3 DNA follows: TGTGCCAGCAGTTTTTATGGGGACGCCGGGGAGCTGTTTTTT. This encodes CASSFYGDAGELFF.

This clonotype has at least ten counts. The chain recombines TRBV18 with TRBJ1-6; D gene uncertain. CDR3 size: 15 residues. The germline V and J ends were trimmed by 2 bases and 7 bases, with 12 bases remaining between them. Germline CDR1 KGHSH, CDR2 LQKENI. CDR3 sequence reads: CASSPGPRANSPLHF. The CDR3 nucleotides read TGTGCCAGCTCACCAGGGCCACGGGCCAATTCACCCCTCCACTTT.

This clonotype was counted a few times. The J gene is TRBJ2-1, the V gene TRBV20-1, with 10 bases identical to TRBD2. CDR3 length: 17 amino acids. CDR1 DFQATT and CDR2 SNEGSKA come from the germline V gene (reference sequence). V shed 5 bases, J shed 5 bases, and the junction held 15 bases outside the gene matches. The CDR3 coding sequence is TGCAGTGCTTTGACTAGCGGGTCCTTCGGGAGACACAATGAGCAGTTCTTC. Translated, it gives CSALTSGSFGRHNEQFF.

Ten or more counts support this clonotype. The chain joins TRBV5-1 to TRBJ2-1; a weak D match, TRBD2 (5 bases). The V and J ends lost 5 bases and 8 bases respectively, with 17 bases between them. The CDR3 is made up of 14 amino acids. The germline V gene encodes CDR1 SGHRS and CDR2 YFSETQ. CDR3 nucleotide sequence: TGCGCCAGCAGAGGACTTAGCTCGGGCCATGAGCAGTTCTTC. Translated, it gives CASRGLSSGHEQFF.

This clonotype was recorded many times. The V gene is TRBV28, the J gene TRBJ2-3; TRBD2 aligns across 10 bases. V lost 4 bases to trimming and J lost 1 base; unmatched junction nucleotides: 8. The V gene's germline CDR1 is MDHEN and CDR2 SYDVKM. The CDR3 sequence is 17 residues long. The CDR3 DNA reads as TGTGCCAGCAGTTCCCTCTTCCTAGCGGGAGGCACAGATACGCAGTATTTT. Amino acid sequence: CASSSLFLAGGTDTQYF.

The gene calls are TRBV19 and TRBJ2-3; 10 nucleotides line up with TRBD2. The CDR3 is 16 residues long. With V trimmed by 6 bases and J by 4 bases, 10 bases remained unmatched. Germline CDR1 is LNHDA and CDR2 is SQIVND (reference sequence). The CDR3 region is CASSPRVAGGADTQYF. CDR3 nucleotide sequence: TGTGCCAGTAGCCCTAGAGTAGCGGGAGGAGCAGATACGCAGTATTTT.